This TCR beta chain was retrieved from a study of blood T cells in healthy people across ages. Unmatched junction bases numbered 13, after V lost 1 base and J lost 2 bases. Germline V gene lookup returns CDR1 SQVTM and CDR2 ANQGSEA. The length of the CDR3 is 19 residues. Findings and caveats of the study: Versus aged donors, long-lived donors had higher diversity and more naive CD4+ cells. Any conclusive comparison of naive versus antigen-experienced cells was prevented by using unsorted PBMCs.

Sample-barcoded 5' priming and a J-beta primer mix drove a second PCR of about 7 to 12 cycles. TCRdb itself ran the 5' RACE reads through MiXCR, one entry per CDR3 protein. The sample gives hundreds of thousands of distinct CDR3 sequences, more than 40% of which show up once; about a fifth is in the top ten. To note about this clonotype: Its target is unknown.

The sample comprised blood. This receptor was obtained from a man aged 55 to 70 in good health. The V call is TRBV29-1, the J call TRBJ2-6; the match to TRBD1 covers 8 bases. For the CDR3, the DNA is TGCAGCGTTGAAGCCCCCAACGGACAGGGCGGGACTGGGGCCAACGTCCTGACTTTC. This codes for CSVEAPNGQGGTGANVLTF.